This passage covers 32 T cell receptor beta chains from one sample sequenced in a study of vaccination effects on CD4 cells after COVID-19 (dated by TCRdb to between 2021 and 2022). Their recognized antigens are unknown. The ViraFEST assay stimulated PBMC with viral peptide pools and then used TCR sequencing to identify antigen-specific CD4+ T cell clonotypes by expansion. After 10 days of culture, CD4+ T cells were isolated with the EasySep CD4+ T cell isolation kit. Each participant got two doses of an mRNA SARS-CoV-2 vaccine, either BNT162b2 or mRNA-1273. Receptor libraries were prepared by the immunoSEQ multiplex PCR assay. TCRdb retrieved this table from immuneACCESS and kept in-frame rearrangements only. Not all clones are present; in checked studies, unresolved V genes account for under half, and no reason is known for the remainder. The sample yields 12,000 or so clones; more than 70% were counted once. Jointly, the top ten make up approximately 8.9% of the sample.

The sequencing here drew on CD4+ T cells from PBMCs cultured with SARS-CoV-2 spike peptides, taken after COVID-19 vaccination. The sample's cell subset or site label is to be understood as: SARS-CoV-2 spike overlapping peptide pool stimulation. These receptor sequences come from a human donor who received a COVID-19 vaccine.

This clone is labeled as medium-sized. Other DNA sequences of this sample code for an identical CDR3. The rearrangement links TRBV18 to TRBJ1-1, with a tentative D call TRBD1 (5 bases). The CDR3 loop spans 14 amino acids. Germline lookup yields CDR1 KGHSH and CDR2 LQKENI. Trimming left V 2 bases short and J 1 base short, with 8 bases between. In DNA, the CDR3 is TGTGCCAGCTCACCAGCAGGGAAGAACACTGAAGCTTTCTTT. Amino acid sequence: CASSPAGKNTEAFF.

This chain uses TRBV19 with TRBJ1-2, with D perhaps TRBD1 (5 bases). The CDR3 consists of 13 residues. V lost 8 bases and J 0 bases, leaving 10 bases between the germline ends. CDR1 and CDR2 from the germline V gene are LNHDA and SQIVND (reference sequence). The DNA of the CDR3 is TGTGCCAGTCGCCCAGGGTCTAACTATGGCTACACCTTC. This translates into CASRPGSNYGYTF.

CDR3 DNA: TGTGCCAGCAGTCCGACAGGGGGTCTCTACGAGCAGTACTTC. This codes for CASSPTGGLYEQYF. The chain has TRBV27 and TRBJ2-7; 9 bases agree with TRBD1. Losses at the gene ends were 5 bases for V and 3 bases for J; bases not matched to a gene: 5. Germline V gene data show CDR1 as MNHEY and CDR2 as SMNVEV (reference sequence). The CDR3 is 14 residues long.

The chain couples TRBV9 to TRBJ1-2, with D unresolved. Germline V lookup: CDR1 SGDLS, CDR2 YYNGEE. Between the trimmed V and J ends, which lost 6 bases and 0 bases, there was a span of 12 bases. The CDR3 is made up of 14 amino acids. CDR3 protein: CASTFGDSNYGYTF. The CDR3 DNA reads as TGTGCCAGCACCTTCGGGGATTCTAACTATGGCTACACCTTC.

This chain joins TRBV29-1 and TRBJ2-4; D is unclear. Germline V gives CDR1 SQVTM, CDR2 ANQGSEA. The ends were cut back, 5 bases at V and 0 bases at J, with 8 bases in the middle. This CDR3 region has 13 residues. CDR3 in amino acids: CSVMSKAKNIQYF. In DNA, the CDR3 is TGCAGCGTTATGAGTAAAGCCAAAAACATTCAGTACTTC. Full variable domain (outside the CDR3, taken from reference TRBV29-1 and TRBJ2-4): SAVISQKPSRDICQRGTSLTIQCQVDSQVTMMFWYRQQPGQSLTLIATANQGSEATYESGFVIDKFPISRPNLTFSTLTVSNMSPEDSSIYLCSVMSKAKNIQYFGAGTRLSVL.

This clone was counted between two and nine times. V gene TRBV5-6 combines with J gene TRBJ2-1; 10 bases fit TRBD1. The CDR3 has 16 residues. V trimming: 4 bases; J trimming: 4 bases; junction bases outside the gene matches: 8. Germline V lookup: CDR1 SGHDT, CDR2 YYEEEE. For the CDR3, the DNA is TGTGCCAGCAGCCCCAACACGGGACAGGGGTACAATGAGCAGTTCTTC. The encoded protein is CASSPNTGQGYNEQFF.

This clone has only a few counts. The CDR3 sequence is CASTPGQGVEQYF. As DNA, the CDR3 is TGTGCCAGCACTCCGGGACAGGGGGTCGAGCAGTACTTC. V gene TRBV9 combines with J gene TRBJ2-7; 11 bases are shared with TRBD1. The CDR3 has 13 residues. Germline V gene lookup returns CDR1 SGDLS and CDR2 YYNGEE. Trimming removed 6 bases from V and 6 bases from J; junction bases left unmatched: 5.

This chain connects TRBV7-8 to TRBJ1-4, with 7 bases identical to TRBD1. Germline V gene data show CDR1 as SGHVS and CDR2 as FQNEAQ. The CDR3 has 15 residues. After removal of 5 bases from V and 8 bases from J, the junction contained 11 bases not matched to a gene. CDR3 in DNA: TGTGCCAGCAGCGCCGATACAGGGGTTGGAGAAAAACTGTTTTTT. Its protein product is CASSADTGVGEKLFF.

The chain combines TRBV28 with TRBJ2-7, with TRBD2 matching 12 bases. The V segment lost 4 bases and the J segment 4 bases; nucleotides outside the gene matches: 11. The CDR3 sequence is 17 residues long. Germline V CDR1 and CDR2: MDHEN, SYDVKM. The CDR3 is CASSSPPGTSGPYEQYF. The CDR3 DNA reads as TGTGCCAGCAGTTCACCCCCCGGGACTAGCGGGCCTTACGAGCAGTACTTC.

V and J are TRBV5-1 and TRBJ2-3; D not resolved. The germline gives CDR1 SGHRS, CDR2 YFSETQ. V lost 3 bases, J lost 4 bases, and 6 bases lay in between. The CDR3 sequence is 12 residues long. The CDR3 loop reads CASSSSADTQYF. The CDR3 DNA reads as TGCGCCAGCAGCTCTTCTGCAGATACGCAGTATTTT.

V usage is TRBV18 and J usage is TRBJ2-2; D is uncertain. The V gene lost 2 bases and the J gene lost 1 base, with 11 bases spanning the gap. This CDR3 is built from 16 residues. The V gene's germline CDR1 is KGHSH and CDR2 LQKENI. In DNA, the CDR3 is TGTGCCAGCTCACCAGCAGGACGGAAGAACACCGGGGAGCTGTTTTTT. Translated, it gives CASSPAGRKNTGELFF. Complete variable domain (other parts from reference TRBV18 and TRBJ2-2): NAGVMQNPRHLVRRRGQEARLRCSPMKGHSHVYWYRQLPEEGLKFMVYLQKENIIDESGMPKERFSAEFPKEGPSILRIQQVVRGDSAAYFCASSPAGRKNTGELFFGEGSRLTVL.

The chain has TRBV30 and TRBJ2-2; D uncertain. CDR1 and CDR2 (germline): GTSNPN, SVGIG (reference sequence). Trimming shortened V by 0 bases and J by 4 bases, and 9 bases separated the two germline ends. The CDR3 contains 14 residues. CDR3 sequence (DNA): TGTGCCTGGAGTGTCGGCCGAATCACCGGGGAGCTGTTTTTT. It translates to CAWSVGRITGELFF.

The chain is built from TRBV28 and TRBJ2-2; D is possibly TRBD1 (5 bases). The length of the CDR3 is 14 residues. Germline V lookup: CDR1 MDHEN, CDR2 SYDVKM. Trimming cost V 7 bases and J 3 bases, with 12 bases left between them. DNA of the CDR3: TGTGCCAGCAAAATCATAGGGGACACCGGGGAGCTGTTTTTT. It is translated as CASKIIGDTGELFF. Combining the CDR3 with reference TRBV28 and TRBJ2-2 gives the whole variable domain DVKVTQSSRYLVKRTGEKVFLECVQDMDHENMFWYRQDPGLGLRLIYFSYDVKMKEKGDIPEGYSVSREKKERFSLILESASTNQTSMYLCASKIIGDTGELFFGEGSRLTVL.

V and J are TRBV28 and TRBJ1-6; 7 bases line up with TRBD1. The CDR3 runs to 18 residues. With 6 bases clipped from V and 3 bases from J, the junction kept 14 bases outside the gene matches. Germline CDR1 is MDHEN and CDR2 is SYDVKM. In DNA form, the CDR3 reads TGTGCCAGCAGAAGTCTCCGAACAGGGGTCTTCTATAATTCACCCCTCCACTTT. Amino acids: CASRSLRTGVFYNSPLHF.

The chain uses TRBV6-1 and TRBJ1-1, with TRBD1 identical over 12 bases. Trimming at V came to 3 bases and at J to 5 bases, leaving 4 bases not matched to a gene. The germline gives CDR1 MNHNS, CDR2 SASEGT. This CDR3 comprises 15 residues. CDR3 bases: TGTGCCAGCAGTGAGTGGGACAGGGGGCTTACTGAAGCTTTCTTT. Residues: CASSEWDRGLTEAFF.

The chain couples TRBV19 to TRBJ1-6; 9 bases agree with TRBD1. This CDR3 is 15 amino acids long. Germline lookup yields CDR1 LNHDA and CDR2 SQIVND (reference sequence). V lost 6 bases and J lost 5; bases outside the gene matches: 5. CDR3: CASRRRDRDNSPLHF. Written as DNA, the CDR3 is TGTGCCAGTAGGCGCCGGGACAGGGATAATTCACCCCTCCACTTT.

The table lists this clone with a few counts. The chain uses TRBV27 and TRBJ1-1; 7 positions match TRBD1. Germline V CDR1 and CDR2: MNHEY, SMNVEV (reference sequence). The junction had 9 bases not matched to a gene; V was cut back by 4 bases and J by 1 base. The CDR3 is 16 residues long. The CDR3 protein is CASSSRTTGANTEAFF. The CDR3 DNA sequence: TGTGCCAGCAGTTCACGGACTACAGGGGCGAACACTGAAGCTTTCTTT.

V gene TRBV9 combines with J gene TRBJ2-3; 8 nucleotides line up with TRBD2. The V segment lost 2 bases and the J segment 0 bases; nucleotides outside the gene matches: 5. CDR1 and CDR2 from the germline V gene are SGDLS and YYNGEE. The CDR3 loop spans 16 amino acids. CDR3 sequence (DNA): TGTGCCAGCAGCGTTTCTAGCGGGCTTAGCACAGATACGCAGTATTTT. Protein: CASSVSSGLSTDTQYF.

The rearrangement uses TRBV25-1 and TRBJ2-7; a possible D gene is TRBD2 (6 bases). With 3 bases removed from V and 1 base from J, the gap between germline ends came to 22 bases. The CDR3 length is 18 residues. Germline CDR1 reads MGHDK; CDR2 reads SYGVNS. This CDR3 reads CASSDPSGEAKASYEQYF. CDR3 DNA sequence: TGTGCCAGCAGTGACCCTTCGGGGGAGGCAAAGGCTTCCTACGAGCAGTACTTC.

This clone appeared a single time. The V and J genes are TRBV7-9 and TRBJ2-1; D not resolved. CDR1 SEHNR and CDR2 FQNEAQ come from the germline V gene (reference sequence). Between the trimmed V and J ends, which lost 0 bases and 4 bases, there was a span of 7 bases. The CDR3 is 14 residues long. The CDR3 sequence is CASSLAPYYNEQFF. CDR3 bases: TGTGCCAGCAGCTTAGCGCCATATTACAATGAGCAGTTCTTC.

V usage is TRBV5-1 and J usage is TRBJ1-2, with no clear D. This CDR3 has 14 residues. Between the trimmed V and J ends, which lost 0 bases and 2 bases, there was a span of 8 bases. Looked up from germline, CDR1 is SGHRS and CDR2 is YFSETQ. The CDR3 sequence is CASSLDAVNYGYTF. DNA for the CDR3: TGCGCCAGCAGCTTGGATGCAGTCAACTATGGCTACACCTTC.

The gene calls are TRBV28 and TRBJ2-1; D is uncertain. The CDR3 is 16 amino acids. V lost 6 bases to trimming and J lost 6 bases, with 21 bases between them. Germline CDR1 MDHEN, CDR2 SYDVKM. In nucleotides, the CDR3 is TGTGCCAGCAGACCCTACCTCTCCACTGCCCGCAATGAGCAGTTCTTC. This encodes CASRPYLSTARNEQFF.

This clone was counted a few times. The rearrangement uses TRBV2 and TRBJ1-1; D possibly corresponds to TRBD1 (6 bases). The V end was cut by 6 bases, the J end by 3 bases, with 11 bases between. This CDR3 contains 13 residues. Germline V gives CDR1 SNHLY, CDR2 FYNNEI. CDR3 loop: CASSGTGYTEAFF. CDR3 bases: TGTGCCAGCAGCGGCACAGGGTACACTGAAGCTTTCTTT. The full variable domain, with the rest looked up from reference TRBV2 and TRBJ1-1, is EPEVTQTPSHQVTQMGQEVILRCVPISNHLYFYWYRQILGQKVEFLVSFYNNEISEKSEIFDDQFSVERPDGSNFTLKIRSTKLEDSAMYFCASSGTGYTEAFFGQGTRLTVV.

The chain employs TRBV27 and TRBJ2-7; maybe TRBD2 (5 bases). The CDR3 totals 12 residues. Trimming removed 10 bases from V and 3 bases from J, with 13 bases in between. Germline assignment: CDR1 MNHEY and CDR2 SMNVEV (reference sequence). In DNA form, the CDR3 reads TGTGCCAATAGAGGGAGCGGCTACGAGCAGTACTTC. It specifies CANRGSGYEQYF.

This clone was observed once. The rearrangement uses TRBV2 and TRBJ2-5, with 8 bases identical to TRBD2. This CDR3 is built from 14 residues. Per germline, CDR1 SNHLY and CDR2 FYNNEI. V gave up 6 bases and J gave up 5 bases; unmatched junction bases: 8. This chain's CDR3 is CASRPGLDVETQYF. The CDR3 DNA reads as TGTGCCAGCAGGCCGGGACTAGACGTCGAGACCCAGTACTTC.

The rearrangement joins TRBV28 to TRBJ1-5; D unresolved. V was pared by 8 bases and J by 6 bases, with 11 bases between. Germline V lookup: CDR1 MDHEN, CDR2 SYDVKM. The CDR3 has 12 residues. The CDR3 sequence: CASRPGGQPQHF. As DNA, the CDR3 is TGTGCCAGCCGCCCTGGAGGTCAGCCCCAGCATTTT. The variable domain in full, with the rest retrieved from reference TRBV28 and TRBJ1-5, is DVKVTQSSRYLVKRTGEKVFLECVQDMDHENMFWYRQDPGLGLRLIYFSYDVKMKEKGDIPEGYSVSREKKERFSLILESASTNQTSMYLCASRPGGQPQHFGDGTRLSIL.

The chain recombines TRBV5-1 with TRBJ2-1, with 11 bases lining up with TRBD2. Losses at the gene ends were 3 bases for V and 0 bases for J; bases not matched to a gene: 5. CDR1 and CDR2 from the germline V gene are SGHRS and YFSETQ. The CDR3 runs 17 residues. The CDR3 bases are TGCGCCAGCAGCTCCGGACTAGCGGGCAGCTCCTACAATGAGCAGTTCTTC. Its protein product is CASSSGLAGSSYNEQFF. Based on the CDR3 plus reference TRBV5-1 and TRBJ2-1, the full variable domain is KAGVTQTPRYLIKTRGQQVTLSCSPISGHRSVSWYQQTPGQGLQFLFEYFSETQRNKGNFPGRFSGRQFSNSRSEMNVSTLELGDSALYLCASSSGLAGSSYNEQFFGPGTRLTVL.

The rearrangement uses TRBV25-1 and TRBJ2-7; 7 bases are a match to TRBD1. Germline values: CDR1 MGHDK, CDR2 SYGVNS. Trimming cost V 3 bases and J 3 bases; bases outside gene matches: 5. The CDR3 sequence is 14 residues long. CDR3 in DNA: TGTGCCAGCAGTGATCGGGACAGCCACTACGAGCAGTACTTC. Its protein is CASSDRDSHYEQYF.

The sample holds a few counts of this clone. The chain has TRBV7-2 and TRBJ1-3, with D unclear. This CDR3 is 16 amino acids long. V gave up 1 base and J gave up 0 bases, with 10 bases separating them. Germline-derived CDR1 and CDR2 are SGHTA and FQGNSA. CDR3 sequence reads: CASSLGYGISGNTIYF. The CDR3 coding sequence is TGTGCCAGCAGCTTAGGGTACGGGATCTCTGGAAACACCATATATTTT.

The V call is TRBV18, the J call TRBJ2-5; 7 nucleotides line up with TRBD2. V was pared by 3 bases and J by 5 bases, with 6 bases of the junction left unmatched. The V gene's germline CDR1 is KGHSH and CDR2 LQKENI. The CDR3 sequence is 14 residues long. The CDR3 DNA is TGTGCCAGCTCACCGGGGCGGGAGTGGGAGACCCAGTACTTC. As protein: CASSPGREWETQYF.

The chain joins TRBV6-2 or TRBV6-3 to TRBJ1-2; D is ambiguous. V shed 2 bases and J shed 2 bases, with 6 bases lying between them. CDR1 is MNHEY and CDR2 is SVGEGT in the germline V gene. The CDR3 has 13 amino acids. The CDR3 protein is CASSYEQNYGYTF. The CDR3 DNA reads TGTGCCAGCAGTTACGAACAGAACTATGGCTACACCTTC.

This clone was recorded a few times. The chain links TRBV28 to TRBJ1-2; unclear D gene. CDR3 length: 12 amino acids. The V and J ends lost 4 bases and 4 bases respectively, with 7 bases between them. Germline V gene lookup returns CDR1 MDHEN and CDR2 SYDVKM. The CDR3 protein is CASSSGIYGYTF. In DNA form, the CDR3 reads TGTGCCAGCAGTTCGGGTATCTATGGCTACACCTTC.